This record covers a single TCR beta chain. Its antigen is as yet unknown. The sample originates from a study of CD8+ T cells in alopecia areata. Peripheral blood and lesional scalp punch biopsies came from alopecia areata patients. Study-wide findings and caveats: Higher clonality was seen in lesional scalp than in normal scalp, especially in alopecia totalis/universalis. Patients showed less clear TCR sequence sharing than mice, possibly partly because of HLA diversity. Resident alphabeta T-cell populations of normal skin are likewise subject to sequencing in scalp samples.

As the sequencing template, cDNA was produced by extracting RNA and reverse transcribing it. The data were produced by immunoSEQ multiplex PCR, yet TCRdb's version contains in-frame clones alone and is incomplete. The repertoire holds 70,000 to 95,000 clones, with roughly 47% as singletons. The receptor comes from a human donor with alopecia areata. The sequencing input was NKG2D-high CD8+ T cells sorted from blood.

The CDR3 DNA reads TGTGCCAGCAGCTTAACGGGCAGGGACGGCGAGCAGTACTTC. Its translation: CASSLTGRDGEQYF. This chain uses TRBV11-3 with TRBJ2-7; D may match TRBD1 or TRBD2 (5 bases each). Germline V gives CDR1 SGHNT, CDR2 YENEEA. Deletions cut 2 bases from V and 6 bases from J, with 14 bases between. The CDR3 is 14 residues long.